The 27 T cell receptor beta chains listed next were all sequenced from one sample in a study of regulatory T cells in long-lasting Graves disease. Time point in this sample: persistent/refractory GD, antithyroid drugs over 5 years with positive TRAb. Preparation of the TCR library used RNA extracted from PBMCs. Libraries of TCR beta came from iRepertoire HTBI primers plus Arm-PCR of CDR3 regions. One entry per CDR3 protein results from TCRdb running MiXCR on the multiplex PCR reads. The repertoire includes about half a million distinct CDR3 sequences, around a fifth of them detected once, and around 13% sits in the top ten. Sequencing was performed on peripheral blood mononuclear cells (PBMCs), taken when the disease was refractory, from a patient treated with antithyroid drugs. The receptors stem from a female donor with Graves disease.

This clonotype has just a few counts. The rearrangement links TRBV3-1 to TRBJ1-2; maybe TRBD1 (5 bases). V was pared by 3 bases and J by 8 bases, with 19 bases between. This CDR3 contains 15 residues. Germline lookup yields CDR1 LGHDT and CDR2 YNNKEL (reference sequence). The CDR3 region has the DNA TGTGCCAGCAGCCAGGGGGGGGAGGAGATGAGAGGCTACACCTTC. It codes for CASSQGGEEMRGYTF. The full variable domain, in which reference TRBV3-1 and TRBJ1-2 provide the parts outside the CDR3, is DTAVSQTPKYLVTQMGNDKSIKCEQNLGHDTMYWYKQDSKKFLKIMFSYNNKELIINETVPNRFSPKSPDKAHLNLHINSLELGDSAVYFCASSQGGEEMRGYTFGSGTRLTVV.

This clonotype was detected only a few times. CDR3 loop: CASSDGDRVYEQYF. The CDR3 region has the DNA TGTGCCAGCAGCGATGGGGACAGGGTCTACGAGCAGTACTTC. The chain joins TRBV13 to TRBJ2-7; 9 positions match TRBD1. This CDR3 is built from 14 residues. Per germline, CDR1 PRHDT and CDR2 FYEKMQ (reference sequence). J was trimmed by 3 bases and V by 5 bases; bases with no gene match: 5. The whole variable domain, remainder taken from reference TRBV13 and TRBJ2-7, is AAGVIQSPRHLIKEKRETATLKCYPIPRHDTVYWYQQGPGQDPQFLISFYEKMQSDKGSIPDRFSAQQFSDYHSELNMSSLELGDSALYFCASSDGDRVYEQYFGPGTRLTVT.

This clonotype was seen repeatedly, ten times or more. The rearrangement uses TRBV15 and TRBJ1-4; D is ambiguous. CDR3 length equals 13 residues. Germline values: CDR1 LNHNV, CDR2 YYDKDF (reference sequence). Trimming took 8 bases from V and 4 from J, leaving 11 bases between them. In DNA, the CDR3 is TGTGCCACCGCACAGCGCCTTAATGAAAAACTGTTTTTT. Protein: CATAQRLNEKLFF. The full variable domain, in which reference TRBV15 and TRBJ1-4 provide the parts outside the CDR3, is DAMVIQNPRYQVTQFGKPVTLSCSQTLNHNVMYWYQQKSSQAPKLLFHYYDKDFNNEADTPDNFQSRRPNTSFCFLDIRSPGLGDTAMYLCATAQRLNEKLFFGSGTQLSVL.

The rearrangement links TRBV12-5 to TRBJ2-2; 8 bases align to TRBD1. The trim removed 0 bases at V and 7 bases at J, leaving 4 bases unmatched. The CDR3 runs 15 residues. Germline CDR1 LGHNT, CDR2 FRNRAP. The DNA for the CDR3 is TGTGCTAGTGGTTTGGTCCAGGGGGCGATCGGGGAGCTGTTTTTT. This translates into CASGLVQGAIGELFF.

This clonotype was observed many times. The gene calls are TRBV2 and TRBJ1-2, with 8 bases identical to TRBD1. CDR1 is SNHLY and CDR2 is FYNNEI in the germline V gene. The CDR3 runs to 12 residues. The V and J ends lost 7 bases and 7 bases, in that order; junction bases with no gene match: 5. CDR3 nucleotide sequence: TGTGCCAGCAATTCCGACAGGGGTGGCTACACCTTC. The encoded protein is CASNSDRGGYTF.

This clonotype was seen a handful of times. Written as DNA, the CDR3 is TGTGCCATCAGTGAGTCGACGGCTAGCGGGATGGTTGGCGAGCAGTACTTC. Amino acids: CAISESTASGMVGEQYF. V gene TRBV10-3 combines with J gene TRBJ2-7, with TRBD2 matching over 9 bases. V dropped 0 bases and J dropped 6; count of bases not matched to a gene: 12. CDR3 length: 17 amino acids. CDR1 and CDR2 (germline): ENHRY, SYGVKD.

This clonotype was seen just once. The chain carries TRBV6-2 or TRBV6-3 and TRBJ2-1; 9 positions match TRBD2. This CDR3 has 18 amino acids. Germline V gene data show CDR1 as MNHEY and CDR2 as SVGEGT. V trimming: 6 bases; J trimming: 9 bases; junction bases outside the gene matches: 21. The CDR3 sequence: CASSPMVGAGGIYTEQFF. Here the CDR3 DNA reads TGTGCCAGCAGCCCCATGGTCGGTGCGGGGGGGATTTATACTGAGCAGTTCTTC.

J is TRBJ2-7 and V is TRBV7-2, with no clear D. V was cut by 5 bases and J by 0 bases, with 14 bases left in between. This CDR3 is 15 amino acids long. Looked up from germline, CDR1 is SGHTA and CDR2 is FQGNSA. CDR3 DNA: TGTGCCAGCAGCCCGCGGACGGAAAGCTCCTACGAGCAGTACTTC. Amino acid sequence: CASSPRTESSYEQYF.

This clonotype occurred a few times. A read error may be the cause here, since a much bigger clone is one base away. V is TRBV28 and J is TRBJ2-7; TRBD2 aligns across 14 bases. Germline V gene sequence: CDR1 MDHEN, CDR2 SYDVKM. The CDR3 is 16 residues long. CDR3 region: CASSPGTSGSSYEQCF. The DNA for the CDR3 is TGTGCCAGCAGTCCCGGGACTAGCGGGAGCTCCTACGAGCAGTGCTTC.

This clonotype showed up many times. The V gene is TRBV6-1, the J gene TRBJ2-2; 11 positions match TRBD1. Per germline, CDR1 MNHNS and CDR2 SASEGT. The CDR3 sequence is 15 residues long. V was pared by 5 bases and J by 8 bases, with 7 bases of the junction left unmatched. The CDR3 sequence: CASSRGQGATGELFF. The CDR3 DNA follows: TGTGCCAGCAGTCGAGGACAGGGGGCAACGGGGGAGCTGTTTTTT.

V is TRBV29-1 and J is TRBJ1-1; D is ambiguous. The germline gives CDR1 SQVTM, CDR2 ANQGSEA. CDR3 size: 13 residues. Trimming pared 2 bases from V and 1 base from J, leaving 8 bases between. CDR3 nucleotides: TGCAGCGTTGAATCACAGCAGAACACTGAAGCTTTCTTT. The encoded protein is CSVESQQNTEAFF.

This clonotype was observed many times. This chain uses TRBV5-6 with TRBJ2-5; 8 positions agree with TRBD1. The CDR3 loop spans 13 amino acids. The junction had 4 bases not matched to a gene; V was cut back by 4 bases and J by 5 bases. Germline V CDR1 and CDR2: SGHDT, YYEEEE. This chain's CDR3 is CASSRTGWETQYF. The CDR3 DNA follows: TGTGCCAGCAGCCGGACAGGGTGGGAGACCCAGTACTTC.

This clonotype was counted between two and nine times. The chain is built from TRBV20-1 and TRBJ2-7; tentatively, D is TRBD1 or TRBD2 (5 bases each). The CDR3 covers 14 residues. V lost 5 bases and J lost 3, with 17 bases in between. CDR1 DFQATT and CDR2 SNEGSKA come from the germline V gene (reference sequence). The CDR3 spells CSAVPLGTIYEQYF. In DNA, the CDR3 is TGCAGTGCTGTCCCCCTCGGGACGATCTACGAGCAGTACTTC.

This clonotype showed up many times. The CDR3: CASSRQGDTGELFF. The CDR3 DNA follows: TGTGCCAGCAGCCGACAGGGGGACACCGGGGAGCTGTTTTTT. The V and J genes are TRBV12-3 or TRBV12-4 and TRBJ2-2; TRBD1 matches 9 bases. The ends lost 6 bases at V and 3 bases at J; junction bases unmatched: 2. This CDR3 is 14 amino acids long.

V usage is TRBV11-2 and J usage is TRBJ1-1; TRBD1 matches at 7 bases. This CDR3 has 16 amino acids. With 2 bases clipped from V and 2 bases from J, the junction kept 8 bases outside the gene matches. CDR1 is SGHAT and CDR2 is FQNNGV in the germline V gene. The CDR3 DNA is TGTGCCAGCAGCTTAACAGGGACAGCCGCCAACACTGAAGCTTTCTTT. Encoded protein: CASSLTGTAANTEAFF. Combining the CDR3 with reference TRBV11-2 and TRBJ1-1 gives the whole variable domain EAGVAQSPRYKIIEKRQSVAFWCNPISGHATLYWYQQILGQGPKLLIQFQNNGVVDDSQLPKDRFSAERLKGVDSTLKIQPAKLEDSAVYLCASSLTGTAANTEAFFGQGTRLTVV.

This clonotype was detected a few times. Written as DNA, the CDR3 is TGTGCCAGCAGCCCTGGTGGAGGATCGAACACCGGGGAGCTGTTTTTT. Encoded protein: CASSPGGGSNTGELFF. The J gene is TRBJ2-2, the V gene TRBV7-9, with D perhaps matching TRBD2 (5 bases). The CDR3 is 16 residues long. V lost 5 bases and J 0 bases, leaving 13 bases between the germline ends. CDR1 SEHNR and CDR2 FQNEAQ come from the germline V gene (reference sequence). The full variable domain, with the rest looked up from reference TRBV7-9 and TRBJ2-2, is DTGVSQNPRHKITKRGQNVTFRCDPISEHNRLYWYRQTLGQGPEFLTYFQNEAQLEKSRLLSDRFSAERPKGSFSTLEIQRTEQGDSAMYLCASSPGGGSNTGELFFGEGSRLTVL.

The rearrangement uses TRBV6-1 and TRBJ1-2, with TRBD1 matching 10 bases. Germline assignment: CDR1 MNHNS and CDR2 SASEGT. The CDR3 contains 14 residues. Trimming removed 7 bases from V and 5 bases from J; junction bases left unmatched: 7. The CDR3 protein is CASIQPGQGYGYTF. The CDR3 nucleotides read TGTGCCAGCATCCAGCCGGGACAGGGGTATGGCTACACCTTC.

For the CDR3, the DNA is TGCAGTGCAAAGACAGGGGGAAGCAATCAGCCCCAGCATTTT. This codes for CSAKTGGSNQPQHF. The chain recombines TRBV20-1 with TRBJ1-5, with 9 bases that match TRBD1. Germline CDR1 DFQATT, CDR2 SNEGSKA (reference sequence). V dropped 6 bases and J dropped 1; count of bases not matched to a gene: 4. CDR3 length equals 14 residues.

A few counts support this clonotype. The V call is TRBV19, the J call TRBJ1-5; no definite D call. CDR3 length: 13 amino acids. CDR1 is LNHDA, CDR2 SQIVND, per germline (reference sequence). V lost 8 bases to trimming and J lost 3 bases, with 11 bases between them. In DNA, the CDR3 is TGTGCCAGTTGTCTGGGAAACAATCAGCCCCAGCATTTT. Translating gives CASCLGNNQPQHF.

The CDR3 here is CASRYAFRDGIQDEQFF. In DNA, the CDR3 is TGTGCCAGCAGGTACGCATTTAGGGATGGGATCCAGGATGAGCAGTTCTTC. V gene TRBV11-2 combines with J gene TRBJ2-1, with D unclear. This CDR3 is built from 17 residues. CDR1 is SGHAT, CDR2 FQNNGV, per germline. Trimming took 6 bases from V and 8 from J, leaving 26 bases between them.

In this sample, this clonotype turned up many times. V usage is TRBV20-1 and J usage is TRBJ1-1; the D is unclear. The ends were cut back, 3 bases at V and 0 bases at J, with 11 bases in the middle. Per germline, CDR1 DFQATT and CDR2 SNEGSKA (reference sequence). The CDR3 covers 14 residues. Written as DNA, the CDR3 is TGCAGTGCTAGTAGGTATGTCATGAACACTGAAGCTTTCTTT. This gives the protein CSASRYVMNTEAFF.

J is TRBJ2-2 and V is TRBV6-2 or TRBV6-3; either TRBD1 or TRBD2 may supply D (5 bases each). CDR1 is MNHEY, CDR2 SVGEGT, per germline. V lost 5 bases, J lost 7 bases, and 20 bases lay in between. The CDR3 is 16 amino acids. The CDR3 sequence is CASSNPPGQGVGELFF. The CDR3 DNA reads as TGTGCCAGCAGTAACCCCCCGGGGCAGGGTGTCGGGGAGCTGTTTTTT.

The rearrangement links TRBV2 to TRBJ2-3; TRBD1 matches 9 bases. This CDR3 is 15 amino acids long. J lost 7 bases, V lost 3 bases, and 8 bases had no gene match. Germline CDR1 SNHLY, CDR2 FYNNEI. In nucleotides, the CDR3 is TGTGCCAGCAGTGATGAGGGACAGGGAGGAAATACGCAGTATTTT. Its protein product is CASSDEGQGGNTQYF.

Many counts were recorded for this clonotype. The rearrangement joins TRBV15 to TRBJ1-1; D remains unclear. Trimming stripped 10 bases from V and 0 bases from J, with 15 bases between. The germline V gene has CDR1 LNHNV and CDR2 YYDKDF (reference sequence). This CDR3 comprises 14 residues. CDR3 nucleotides: TGTGCCAGCAGAGACACACGGATGAACACTGAAGCTTTCTTT. This encodes CASRDTRMNTEAFF.

The chain joins TRBV6-4 to TRBJ2-3, with 9 bases fitting TRBD2. Unmatched junction bases numbered 6, after V lost 2 bases and J lost 3 bases. The germline gives CDR1 MRHNA, CDR2 SNTAGT. CDR3 length: 16 amino acids. CDR3 residues: CASSDRAGGGTDTQYF. The CDR3 DNA sequence: TGTGCCAGCAGTGACAGAGCGGGAGGAGGTACAGATACGCAGTATTTT.

The chain uses TRBV9 and TRBJ2-7, with 12 bases matching TRBD2. The CDR3 totals 15 residues. Trimming at V came to 4 bases and at J to 3 bases, leaving 5 bases not matched to a gene. The germline gives CDR1 SGDLS, CDR2 YYNGEE. CDR3 nucleotides: TGTGCCAGCAGCCTTGGGACTAGCGGGTACTACGAGCAGTACTTC. Translation gives CASSLGTSGYYEQYF.

This sequence joins TRBV12-3 or TRBV12-4 and TRBJ2-7; no definite D call. The CDR3 is made up of 13 amino acids. V dropped 6 bases and J dropped 0 bases, with 9 bases sitting between them. The CDR3 here is CASRPDHSYEQYF. Written as DNA, the CDR3 is TGTGCCAGCAGACCCGATCACTCCTACGAGCAGTACTTC.